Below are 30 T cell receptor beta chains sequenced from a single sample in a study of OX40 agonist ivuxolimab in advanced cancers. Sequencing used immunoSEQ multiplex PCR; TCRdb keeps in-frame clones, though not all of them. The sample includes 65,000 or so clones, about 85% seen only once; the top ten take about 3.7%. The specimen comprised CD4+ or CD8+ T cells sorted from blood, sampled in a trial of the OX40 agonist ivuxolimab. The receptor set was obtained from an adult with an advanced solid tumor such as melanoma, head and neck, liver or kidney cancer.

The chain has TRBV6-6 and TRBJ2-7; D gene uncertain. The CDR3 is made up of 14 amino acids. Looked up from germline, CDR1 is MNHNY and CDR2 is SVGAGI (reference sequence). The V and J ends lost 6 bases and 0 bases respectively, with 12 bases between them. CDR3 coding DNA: TGTGCCAGCAGCGAGTCGTGGGGCTCCTACGAGCAGTACTTC. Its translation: CASSESWGSYEQYF.

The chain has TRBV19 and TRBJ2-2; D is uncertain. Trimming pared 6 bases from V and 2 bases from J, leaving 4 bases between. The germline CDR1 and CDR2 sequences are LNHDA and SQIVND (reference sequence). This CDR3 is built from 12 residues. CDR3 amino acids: CASSINTGELFF. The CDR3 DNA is TGTGCCAGTAGCATTAACACCGGGGAGCTGTTTTTT.

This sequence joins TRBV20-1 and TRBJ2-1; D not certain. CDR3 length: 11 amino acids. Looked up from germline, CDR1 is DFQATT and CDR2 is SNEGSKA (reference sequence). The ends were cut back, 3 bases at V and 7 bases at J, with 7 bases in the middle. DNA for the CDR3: TGCAGTGCTAGTTTGCTGAATGAGCAGTTCTTC. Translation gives CSASLLNEQFF.

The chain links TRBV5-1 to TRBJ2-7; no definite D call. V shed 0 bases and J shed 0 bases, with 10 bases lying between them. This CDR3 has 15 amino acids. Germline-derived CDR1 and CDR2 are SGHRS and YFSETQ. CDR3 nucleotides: TGCGCCAGCAGCTTGGACATCTTAAACTCCTACGAGCAGTACTTC. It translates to CASSLDILNSYEQYF.

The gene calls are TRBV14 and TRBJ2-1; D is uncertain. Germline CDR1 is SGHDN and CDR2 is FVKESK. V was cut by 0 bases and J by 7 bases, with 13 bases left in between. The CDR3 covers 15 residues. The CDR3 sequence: CASSQDRAKWNEQFF. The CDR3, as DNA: TGTGCCAGCAGCCAAGATCGGGCTAAATGGAATGAGCAGTTCTTC.

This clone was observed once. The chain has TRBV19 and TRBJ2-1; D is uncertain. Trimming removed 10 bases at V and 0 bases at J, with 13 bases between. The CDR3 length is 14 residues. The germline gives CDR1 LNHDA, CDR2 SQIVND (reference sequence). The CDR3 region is CATDSRTSYNEQFF. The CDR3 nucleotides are TGTGCCACCGATAGCCGTACCTCCTACAATGAGCAGTTCTTC.

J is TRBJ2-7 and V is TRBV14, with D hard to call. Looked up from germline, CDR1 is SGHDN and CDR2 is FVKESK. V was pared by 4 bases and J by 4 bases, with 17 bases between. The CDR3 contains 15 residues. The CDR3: CASSLRTNPEYEQYF. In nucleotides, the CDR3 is TGTGCCAGCAGCCTACGAACTAATCCCGAGTACGAGCAGTACTTC.

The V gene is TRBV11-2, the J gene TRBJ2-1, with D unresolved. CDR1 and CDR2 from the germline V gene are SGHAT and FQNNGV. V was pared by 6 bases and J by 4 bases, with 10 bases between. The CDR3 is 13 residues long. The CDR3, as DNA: TGTGCCAGCAGTTCCGGACCATACAATGAGCAGTTCTTC. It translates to CASSSGPYNEQFF.

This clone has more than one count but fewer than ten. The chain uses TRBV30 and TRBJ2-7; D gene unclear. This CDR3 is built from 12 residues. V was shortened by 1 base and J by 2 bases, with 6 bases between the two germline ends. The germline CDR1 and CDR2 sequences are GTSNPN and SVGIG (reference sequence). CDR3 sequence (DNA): TGTGCCTGGAGTGAAGCGACCTACGAGCAGTACTTC. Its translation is CAWSEATYEQYF.

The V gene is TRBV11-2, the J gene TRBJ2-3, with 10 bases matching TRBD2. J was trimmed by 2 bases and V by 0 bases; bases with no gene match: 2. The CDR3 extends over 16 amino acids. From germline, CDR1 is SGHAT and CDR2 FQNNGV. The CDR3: CASSLEGLAITDTQYF. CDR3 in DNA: TGTGCCAGCAGCTTAGAGGGACTAGCGATCACAGATACGCAGTATTTT.

This CDR3 reads CASSQDSTGELFF. As DNA, the CDR3 is TGCGCCAGCAGCCAAGATAGCACCGGGGAGCTGTTTTTT. The chain combines TRBV4-3 with TRBJ2-2; D gene ambiguous. Trimming took off 0 bases at V and 4 bases at J, with 3 bases between the two ends. Germline lookup yields CDR1 LGHNA and CDR2 YSLEER. The CDR3 consists of 13 residues.

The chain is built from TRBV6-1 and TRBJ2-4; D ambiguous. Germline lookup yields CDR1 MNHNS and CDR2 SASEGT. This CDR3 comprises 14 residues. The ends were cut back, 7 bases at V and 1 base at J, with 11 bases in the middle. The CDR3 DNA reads TGTGCCAGCACTCAGTATATCGCCAAAAACATTCAGTACTTC. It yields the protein CASTQYIAKNIQYF.

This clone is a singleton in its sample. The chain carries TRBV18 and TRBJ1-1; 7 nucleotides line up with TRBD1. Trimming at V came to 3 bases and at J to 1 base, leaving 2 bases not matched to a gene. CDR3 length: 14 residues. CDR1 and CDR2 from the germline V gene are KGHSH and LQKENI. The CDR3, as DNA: TGTGCCAGCTCACCGGACAGGCAGAACACTGAAGCTTTCTTT. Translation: CASSPDRQNTEAFF.

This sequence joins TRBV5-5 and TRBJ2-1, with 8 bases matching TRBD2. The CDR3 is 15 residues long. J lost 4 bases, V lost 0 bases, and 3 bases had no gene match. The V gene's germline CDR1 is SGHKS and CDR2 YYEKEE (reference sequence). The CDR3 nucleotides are TGTGCCAGCAGCTTGGAGGTAGCGGGATACAATGAGCAGTTCTTC. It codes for CASSLEVAGYNEQFF.

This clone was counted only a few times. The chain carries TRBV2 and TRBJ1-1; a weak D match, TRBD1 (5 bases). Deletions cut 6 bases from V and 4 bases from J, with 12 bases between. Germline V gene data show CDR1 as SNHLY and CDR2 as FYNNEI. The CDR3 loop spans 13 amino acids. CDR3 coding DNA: TGTGCCAGCAGACGGACGGGGCCCACTGAAGCTTTCTTT. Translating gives CASRRTGPTEAFF.

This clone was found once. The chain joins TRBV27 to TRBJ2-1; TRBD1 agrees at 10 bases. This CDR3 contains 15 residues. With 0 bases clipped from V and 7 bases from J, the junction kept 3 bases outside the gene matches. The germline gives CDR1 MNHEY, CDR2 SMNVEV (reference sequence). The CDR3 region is CASSLSGQGWNEQFF. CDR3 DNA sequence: TGTGCCAGCAGTTTATCGGGACAGGGGTGGAATGAGCAGTTCTTC.

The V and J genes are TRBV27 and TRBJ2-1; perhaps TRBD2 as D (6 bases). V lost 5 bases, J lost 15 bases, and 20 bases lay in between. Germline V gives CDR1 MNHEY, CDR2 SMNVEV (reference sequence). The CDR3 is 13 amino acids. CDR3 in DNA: TGTGCCAGCAGTAAGTCCGGGGGTTTTAATCGGTTCTTC. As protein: CASSKSGGFNRFF.

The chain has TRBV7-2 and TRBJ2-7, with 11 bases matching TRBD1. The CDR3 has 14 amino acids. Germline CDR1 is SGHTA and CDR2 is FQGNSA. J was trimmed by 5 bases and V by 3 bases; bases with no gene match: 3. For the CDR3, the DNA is TGTGCCAGCAGCTTGGACAGGGGGCAACACGAGCAGTACTTC. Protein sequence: CASSLDRGQHEQYF.

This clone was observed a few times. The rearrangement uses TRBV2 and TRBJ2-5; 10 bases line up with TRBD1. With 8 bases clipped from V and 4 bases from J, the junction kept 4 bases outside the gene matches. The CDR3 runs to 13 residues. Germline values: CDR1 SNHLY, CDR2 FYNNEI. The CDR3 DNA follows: TGTGCCAGCCGGGGGGACAGGGGAGAGACCCAGTACTTC. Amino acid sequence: CASRGDRGETQYF. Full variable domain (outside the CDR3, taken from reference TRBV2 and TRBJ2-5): EPEVTQTPSHQVTQMGQEVILRCVPISNHLYFYWYRQILGQKVEFLVSFYNNEISEKSEIFDDQFSVERPDGSNFTLKIRSTKLEDSAMYFCASRGDRGETQYFGPGTRLLVL.

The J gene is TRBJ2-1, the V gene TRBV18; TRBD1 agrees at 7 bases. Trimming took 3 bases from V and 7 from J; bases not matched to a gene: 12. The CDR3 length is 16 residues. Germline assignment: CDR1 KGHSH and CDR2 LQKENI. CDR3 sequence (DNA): TGTGCCAGCTCACCCCGAAGACAGGGCGATACAAATGAGCAGTTCTTC. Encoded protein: CASSPRRQGDTNEQFF.

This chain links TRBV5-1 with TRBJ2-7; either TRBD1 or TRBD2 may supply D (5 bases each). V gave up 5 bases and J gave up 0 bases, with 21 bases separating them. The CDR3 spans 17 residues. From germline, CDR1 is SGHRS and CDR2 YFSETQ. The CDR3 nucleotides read TGCGCCAGCAGTCCTGCCGAGGGGAGCGGTGGCTCCTACGAGCAGTACTTC. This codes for CASSPAEGSGGSYEQYF.

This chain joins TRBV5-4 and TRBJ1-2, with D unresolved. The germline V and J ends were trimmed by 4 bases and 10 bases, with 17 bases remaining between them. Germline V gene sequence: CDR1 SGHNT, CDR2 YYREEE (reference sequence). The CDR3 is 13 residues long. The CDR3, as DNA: TGTGCCAGCAGCGCTGAGCACGGCCGGGCCTACACCTTC. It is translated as CASSAEHGRAYTF.

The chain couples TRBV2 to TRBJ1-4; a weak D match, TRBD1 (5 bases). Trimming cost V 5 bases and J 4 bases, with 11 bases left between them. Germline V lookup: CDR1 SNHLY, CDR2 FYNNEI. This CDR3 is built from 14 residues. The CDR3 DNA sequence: TGTGCCAGCAGTCGGGACGGATTTAATGAAAAACTGTTTTTT. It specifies CASSRDGFNEKLFF.

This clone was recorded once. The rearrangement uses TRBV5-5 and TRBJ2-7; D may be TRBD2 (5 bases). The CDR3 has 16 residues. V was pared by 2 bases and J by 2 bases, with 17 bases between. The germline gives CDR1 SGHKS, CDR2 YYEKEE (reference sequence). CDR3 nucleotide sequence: TGTGCCAGCAGCTTTAATAGTGGACTCAGTACCTACGAGCAGTACTTC. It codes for CASSFNSGLSTYEQYF.

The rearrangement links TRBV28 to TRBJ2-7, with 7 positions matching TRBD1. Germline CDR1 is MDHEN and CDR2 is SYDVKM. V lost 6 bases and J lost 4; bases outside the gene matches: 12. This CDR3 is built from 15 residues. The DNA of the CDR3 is TGTGCCAGCAGGGAAGACAGGGTTTCCCGATACGAGCAGTACTTC. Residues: CASREDRVSRYEQYF.

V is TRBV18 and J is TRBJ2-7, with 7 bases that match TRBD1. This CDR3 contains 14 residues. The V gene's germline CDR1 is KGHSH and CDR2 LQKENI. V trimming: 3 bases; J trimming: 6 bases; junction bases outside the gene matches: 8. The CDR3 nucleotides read TGTGCCAGCTCACCCAACAGGGGTCTACGCGAGCAGTACTTC. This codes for CASSPNRGLREQYF. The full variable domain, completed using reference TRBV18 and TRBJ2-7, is NAGVMQNPRHLVRRRGQEARLRCSPMKGHSHVYWYRQLPEEGLKFMVYLQKENIIDESGMPKERFSAEFPKEGPSILRIQQVVRGDSAAYFCASSPNRGLREQYFGPGTRLTVT.

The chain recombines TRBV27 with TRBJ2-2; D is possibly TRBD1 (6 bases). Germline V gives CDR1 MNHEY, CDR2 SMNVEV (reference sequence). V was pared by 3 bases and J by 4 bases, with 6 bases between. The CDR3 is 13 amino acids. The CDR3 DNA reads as TGTGCCAGCAGTTTGGACAGCACCGGGGAGCTGTTTTTT. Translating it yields CASSLDSTGELFF.

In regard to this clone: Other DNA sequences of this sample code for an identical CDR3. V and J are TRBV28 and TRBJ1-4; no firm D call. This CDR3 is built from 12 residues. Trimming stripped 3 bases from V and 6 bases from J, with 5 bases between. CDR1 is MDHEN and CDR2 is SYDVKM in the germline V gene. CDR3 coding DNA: TGTGCCAGCAGTTTGGTCGATGAAAAACTGTTTTTT. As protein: CASSLVDEKLFF.

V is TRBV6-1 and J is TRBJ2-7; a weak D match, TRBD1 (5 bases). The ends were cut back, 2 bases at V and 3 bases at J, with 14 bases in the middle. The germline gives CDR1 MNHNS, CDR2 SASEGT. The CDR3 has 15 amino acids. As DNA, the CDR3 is TGTGCCAGCAGTGAATCTCCTTCCAGGGACTACGAGCAGTACTTC. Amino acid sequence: CASSESPSRDYEQYF.

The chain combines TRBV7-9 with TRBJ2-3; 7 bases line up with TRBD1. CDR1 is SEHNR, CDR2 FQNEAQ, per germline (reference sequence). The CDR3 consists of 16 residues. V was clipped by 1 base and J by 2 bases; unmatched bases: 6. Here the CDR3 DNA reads TGTGCCAGCAGCTTAGGGGACAGCGAATACACAGATACGCAGTATTTT. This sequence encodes CASSLGDSEYTDTQYF.